The 27 T cell receptor beta chains given below trace back to one sample, sequenced in a study of T cell repertoires in cytomegalovirus infection. A single record per CDR3 protein comes from TCRdb applying MiXCR to the reads. The sample contains approximately 590,000 distinct CDR3 sequences, around two fifths of which appear only once. These TCRs' antigens remain unknown. The source material was cultured PBMCs, sampled from culture after CMV antigen stimulation. The receptors stem from a human donor in good health (CMV status not recorded). Some clones in this sample may be carry-over from other donors' samples.

This clonotype was counted between two and nine times. V usage is TRBV7-2 and J usage is TRBJ1-2, with D perhaps TRBD1 (6 bases). Germline CDR1 is SGHTA and CDR2 is FQGNSA. This CDR3 is built from 13 residues. V was cut by 5 bases and J by 8 bases, with 15 bases left in between. The CDR3 nucleotides read TGTGCCAGCAGCCACCGGACCACAGGGGGCTACACCTTC. Translating it yields CASSHRTTGGYTF.

V is TRBV7-8 and J is TRBJ1-2; D gene uncertain. V shed 4 bases and J shed 4 bases, with 13 bases lying between them. The CDR3 has 14 amino acids. In germline, CDR1 is SGHVS, CDR2 FQNEAQ. The CDR3 is CASSSRGGSYGYTF. CDR3 DNA: TGTGCCAGCAGCTCCCGAGGAGGGTCCTATGGCTACACCTTC.

The rearrangement uses TRBV7-2 and TRBJ2-7; D ambiguous. The germline gives CDR1 SGHTA, CDR2 FQGNSA. There are 13 residues in the CDR3. Trimming stripped 1 base from V and 9 bases from J, with 13 bases between. DNA of the CDR3: TGTGCCAGCAGCTTAGGCCCCGAGGTCGGGCAGTACTTC. Its protein product is CASSLGPEVGQYF.

In its sample, this clonotype was seen a few times. The gene calls are TRBV7-9 and TRBJ2-1, with 10 bases fitting TRBD2. J was trimmed by 0 bases and V by 4 bases; bases with no gene match: 12. The CDR3 length is 19 residues. Germline values: CDR1 SEHNR, CDR2 FQNEAQ (reference sequence). The CDR3 region is CASSSFGTSDLSSYNEQFF. Here the CDR3 DNA reads TGTGCCAGCAGCTCGTTCGGGACTAGCGACCTGAGCTCCTACAATGAGCAGTTCTTC. Together with reference TRBV7-9 and TRBJ2-1, the CDR3 gives the full variable domain: DTGVSQNPRHKITKRGQNVTFRCDPISEHNRLYWYRQTLGQGPEFLTYFQNEAQLEKSRLLSDRFSAERPKGSFSTLEIQRTEQGDSAMYLCASSSFGTSDLSSYNEQFFGPGTRLTVL.

The chain recombines TRBV20-1 with TRBJ1-1; D remains ambiguous. The germline CDR1 and CDR2 sequences are DFQATT and SNEGSKA (reference sequence). This CDR3 region has 13 residues. The germline V and J ends were trimmed by 2 bases and 3 bases, with 10 bases remaining between them. CDR3 coding DNA: TGCAGTGCTAGAATCAGTTGGGACACTGAAGCTTTCTTT. This gives the protein CSARISWDTEAFF.

The V and J genes are TRBV9 and TRBJ2-3; unclear D gene. CDR1 SGDLS and CDR2 YYNGEE come from the germline V gene. CDR3 length: 14 residues. The V end lost 4 bases, the J end lost 7 bases, and 16 bases lay between the germline ends. The CDR3 loop reads CASSTSTAPYTQYF. Written as DNA, the CDR3 is TGTGCCAGCAGCACCTCGACGGCACCGTATACGCAGTATTTT.

This clonotype turned up a few times. V is TRBV20-1 and J is TRBJ2-7, with a tentative D call TRBD1 (6 bases). The CDR3 is 14 amino acids. V gave up 3 bases and J gave up 1 base, with 13 bases separating them. In germline, CDR1 is DFQATT, CDR2 SNEGSKA (reference sequence). The CDR3 DNA reads as TGCAGTGCTAGGGACAGCACGCTTTCCTACGAGCAGTACTTC. Residues: CSARDSTLSYEQYF.

This clonotype came up once. A much larger clonotype is one base distant, so this may be a read error. The CDR3 DNA reads as TGTGCCAGCAGCCCCAGGGAAGAGACCCAGTACTTC. Protein product: CASSPREETQYF. The chain joins TRBV6-2 or TRBV6-3 to TRBJ2-5; possibly TRBD1 for D (5 bases). The germline V and J ends were trimmed by 6 bases and 3 bases, with 8 bases remaining between them. This CDR3 comprises 12 residues. The germline V gene has CDR1 MNHEY and CDR2 SVGEGT.

The chain recombines TRBV20-1 with TRBJ1-4, with 8 bases aligning to TRBD1. This CDR3 is built from 13 residues. V lost 6 bases and J lost 3; bases outside the gene matches: 3. Germline CDR1 is DFQATT and CDR2 is SNEGSKA (reference sequence). For the CDR3, the DNA is TGCAGTGCCCCGGACAGGGCTAATGAAAAACTGTTTTTT. As protein: CSAPDRANEKLFF.

In this sample, this clonotype turned up a few times. In DNA, the CDR3 is TGTGCCAGCAGCCCTTCTGTAGGGGTAGAGAGCTACACCTTC. Translation gives CASSPSVGVESYTF. The V and J genes are TRBV7-9 and TRBJ1-2, with a possible D match to TRBD1 (5 bases). Deletions cut 5 bases from V and 9 bases from J, with 19 bases between. This CDR3 is 14 amino acids long. Per germline, CDR1 SEHNR and CDR2 FQNEAQ (reference sequence).

The V call is TRBV12-5, the J call TRBJ2-5, with 7 bases aligning to TRBD1. The V and J ends lost 4 bases and 5 bases, in that order; junction bases with no gene match: 10. CDR3 length: 15 amino acids. CDR1 and CDR2 from the germline V gene are LGHNT and FRNRAP. The CDR3 DNA follows: TGTGCTAGTGGTTACGACAGGGCGAGGGTCGAGACCCAGTACTTC. Translating it yields CASGYDRARVETQYF.

This clonotype was seen a single time. This chain connects TRBV20-1 to TRBJ2-7; maybe TRBD2 (5 bases). V lost 7 bases and J 1 base, leaving 14 bases between the germline ends. Germline V gene data show CDR1 as DFQATT and CDR2 as SNEGSKA (reference sequence). The CDR3 length is 13 residues. This CDR3 is CSVEGLGSYEQYF. CDR3 nucleotide sequence: TGCAGTGTTGAGGGTTTGGGATCCTACGAGCAGTACTTC.

This clonotype was seen only once. The chain has TRBV7-6 and TRBJ1-1; TRBD1 agrees at 7 bases. V lost 5 bases and J lost 3; bases outside the gene matches: 9. The CDR3 consists of 15 residues. CDR1 is SGHVS, CDR2 FNYEAQ, per germline. CDR3 sequence (DNA): TGTGCCAGCAGCGCCCACAGGGGCCCCGACACTGAAGCTTTCTTT. As protein: CASSAHRGPDTEAFF. Together with reference TRBV7-6 and TRBJ1-1, the CDR3 gives the full variable domain: GAGVSQSPRYKVTKRGQDVALRCDPISGHVSLYWYRQALGQGPEFLTYFNYEAQQDKSGLPNDRFSAERPEGSISTLTIQRTEQRDSAMYRCASSAHRGPDTEAFFGQGTRLTVV.

The V call is TRBV12-3 or TRBV12-4, the J call TRBJ2-1; weak D call: TRBD1 (5 bases). The CDR3 extends over 14 amino acids. V lost 6 bases, J lost 3 bases, and 12 bases lay in between. The CDR3 sequence: CASSPTRVYNEQFF. The CDR3 DNA reads as TGTGCCAGCAGCCCTACCAGGGTCTACAATGAGCAGTTCTTC.

This clonotype occurred a few times. The chain couples TRBV14 to TRBJ2-1; TRBD2 agrees at 8 bases. CDR3 size: 18 residues. The J segment lost 0 bases and the V segment lost 6 bases, leaving 13 bases of the junction unmatched. Germline CDR1 and CDR2: SGHDN and FVKESK. The DNA of the CDR3 is TGTGCCAGCAGTCCGAACGTAGCGGGGCTGAGCTCCTACAATGAGCAGTTCTTC. This translates into CASSPNVAGLSSYNEQFF. The full variable domain, in which reference TRBV14 and TRBJ2-1 provide the parts outside the CDR3, is EAGVTQFPSHSVIEKGQTVTLRCDPISGHDNLYWYRRVMGKEIKFLLHFVKESKQDESGMPNNRFLAERTGGTYSTLKVQPAELEDSGVYFCASSPNVAGLSSYNEQFFGPGTRLTVL.

The chain has TRBV10-3 and TRBJ2-7; 7 bases agree with TRBD1. The CDR3 loop spans 14 amino acids. With 4 bases clipped from V and 4 bases from J, the junction kept 7 bases outside the gene matches. Germline V gives CDR1 ENHRY, CDR2 SYGVKD. Here the CDR3 reads CAISVGDSVYEQYF. CDR3 sequence (DNA): TGTGCCATCAGTGTAGGGGACAGCGTTTACGAGCAGTACTTC.

The chain uses TRBV7-4 and TRBJ2-1; TRBD1 matches at 12 bases. Losses at the gene ends were 1 base for V and 8 bases for J; bases not matched to a gene: 3. This CDR3 is 15 amino acids long. Germline values: CDR1 SGHVT, CDR2 SQSDAQ. CDR3 in DNA: TGTGCCAGCAGCTTAGTGGGACAGGGGGCCTATGAGCAGTTCTTC. This sequence encodes CASSLVGQGAYEQFF.

This clonotype was picked up a small number of times. The rearrangement links TRBV2 to TRBJ2-7; tentatively, D is TRBD2 (6 bases). CDR3 size: 13 residues. Germline V lookup: CDR1 SNHLY, CDR2 FYNNEI. V was pared by 5 bases and J by 5 bases, with 13 bases between. The CDR3 sequence: CASSPGGLNEQYF. In DNA, the CDR3 is TGTGCCAGCAGTCCCGGGGGATTAAACGAGCAGTACTTC.

This CDR3 is CASSEQGAVRGYTF. DNA of the CDR3: TGTGCCAGCAGTGAACAGGGGGCCGTACGTGGCTACACCTTC. The V gene is TRBV2, the J gene TRBJ1-2, with 8 bases aligning to TRBD1. The CDR3 runs to 14 residues. CDR1 SNHLY and CDR2 FYNNEI come from the germline V gene. After removal of 2 bases from V and 7 bases from J, the junction contained 6 bases not matched to a gene. The full variable domain, with the rest looked up from reference TRBV2 and TRBJ1-2, is EPEVTQTPSHQVTQMGQEVILRCVPISNHLYFYWYRQILGQKVEFLVSFYNNEISEKSEIFDDQFSVERPDGSNFTLKIRSTKLEDSAMYFCASSEQGAVRGYTFGSGTRLTVV.

The chain uses TRBV6-1 and TRBJ1-2; 8 bases agree with TRBD1. The CDR3 contains 18 residues. V gave up 2 bases and J gave up 4 bases; unmatched junction bases: 15. Germline V gives CDR1 MNHNS, CDR2 SASEGT. CDR3 sequence (DNA): TGTGCCAGCAGTGAACCAGGAGGGACAGGCCTTACACTCTATGGCTACACCTTC. Translating it yields CASSEPGGTGLTLYGYTF.

This clonotype was seen more than once but under ten times. The chain carries TRBV23-1 and TRBJ2-1, with 8 nucleotides matching TRBD2. TRBV23-1 counts as an open reading frame of uncertain function. This CDR3 is built from 19 residues. Trimming removed 0 bases from V and 3 bases from J; junction bases left unmatched: 13. The DNA for the CDR3 is TGCGCCAGCAGTCAATCTACTCGATTTTGGCGGGGGGTCTACAATGAGCAGTTCTTC. The encoded protein is CASSQSTRFWRGVYNEQFF.

This clonotype was found a few times. The chain joins TRBV4-3 to TRBJ1-6, with D unresolved. The CDR3 has 15 residues. Germline CDR1 LGHNA, CDR2 YSLEER. The V end was cut by 0 bases, the J end by 4 bases, with 7 bases between. The CDR3 DNA reads as TGCGCCAGCAGCCAAGAGGGAAATTATAATTCACCCCTCCACTTT. Translation gives CASSQEGNYNSPLHF.

V is TRBV6-2 or TRBV6-3 and J is TRBJ1-5, with unresolved D. Trimming removed 7 bases from V and 7 bases from J, with 14 bases in between. CDR3 length equals 13 residues. Per germline, CDR1 MNHEY and CDR2 SVGEGT. CDR3 region: CASTSRREQPQHF. In DNA form, the CDR3 reads TGTGCCAGCACCTCGCGGCGCGAACAGCCCCAGCATTTT.

The chain has TRBV7-2 and TRBJ1-1; 8 positions agree with TRBD1. The V and J ends lost 6 bases and 4 bases, in that order; junction bases with no gene match: 7. Germline CDR1 SGHTA, CDR2 FQGNSA. The CDR3 contains 14 residues. The CDR3 sequence: CASRWRQGFTEAFF. The DNA for the CDR3 is TGTGCCAGCAGGTGGAGACAGGGGTTCACTGAAGCTTTCTTT.

The chain couples TRBV11-3 to TRBJ2-3; D is unresolved. The CDR3 spans 13 residues. CDR1 SGHNT and CDR2 YENEEA come from the germline V gene. V was trimmed by 2 bases and J by 8 bases, leaving 11 bases between them. CDR3 nucleotides: TGTGCCAGCAGCTTAAAGTGGGTTCGTACGCAGTATTTT. Translating gives CASSLKWVRTQYF.

The chain links TRBV4-3 to TRBJ2-1, with 10 positions matching TRBD2. Trimming took 4 bases from V and 4 from J; bases not matched to a gene: 4. CDR3 size: 15 residues. Germline V gene sequence: CDR1 LGHNA, CDR2 YSLEER. Written as DNA, the CDR3 is TGCGCCAGCAGCCCGGGACTAGCGAAATACAATGAGCAGTTCTTC. Protein product: CASSPGLAKYNEQFF.

The rearrangement joins TRBV19 to TRBJ1-1, with a weak D call TRBD1 (5 bases). Trimming took off 6 bases at V and 0 bases at J, with 17 bases between the two ends. The germline V gene encodes CDR1 LNHDA and CDR2 SQIVND (reference sequence). The CDR3 runs to 16 residues. DNA of the CDR3: TGTGCCAGTAGCCATGAATCCGGGACTATGAACACTGAAGCTTTCTTT. This sequence encodes CASSHESGTMNTEAFF.